The next 8 T cell receptor beta chains were all read from a single sample in a study of T cells expressing NK-cell markers. TCRdb processed the 5' RACE reads again and assigns one entry to each CDR3 protein, with no DNA. The sample spans hundreds of thousands of distinct CDR3 sequences; the ten largest clones claim around 3.9%. Sequencing was done on a sample of blood T cells: a sorted CD56 or NKG2C T cell subset, CD4+ or CD8+ T cells, or bulk PBMC T cells (not recorded which). These receptor sequences come from a woman aged 18-70 years in good health.

The CDR3 loop reads CASSRGTTHTGELFF. The gene calls are TRBV4-1 and TRBJ2-2; the TRBD2 assignment by TCRdb is unverifiable without DNA. This CDR3 is 15 amino acids long. The V gene's germline CDR1 is MGHRA and CDR2 YSYEKL.

This chain connects TRBV20-1 to TRBJ1-1. The CDR3 contains 16 residues. Germline V gene sequence: CDR1 DFQATT, CDR2 SNEGSKA (reference sequence). The chain's CDR3 is CSARGAGGRVNTEAFF.

The J gene is TRBJ2-3, the V gene TRBV7-2; lacking DNA, the TRBD1 call made by TCRdb goes unchecked. The CDR3 runs to 15 residues. Germline V CDR1 and CDR2: SGHTA, FQGNSA. CDR3 protein: CASSVDRPSTDTQYF.

The chain recombines TRBV10-2 with TRBJ2-3; TCRdb's assignment of TRBD1 cannot be checked, as there is no DNA. Germline V lookup: CDR1 WSHSY, CDR2 SAAADI. This CDR3 spans 13 amino acids. This CDR3 reads CASEGTSSDTQYF.

The chain employs TRBV6-5 and TRBJ2-7. This CDR3 has 14 amino acids. Germline values: CDR1 MNHEY, CDR2 SVGAGI. CDR3 in amino acids: CASSYSSMGYEQYF.

This chain connects TRBV7-2 to TRBJ1-3; the TCRdb D gene call, TRBD1, has no DNA to confirm it. The germline V gene has CDR1 SGHTA and CDR2 FQGNSA. The CDR3 is 15 amino acids. CDR3 residues: CASRGGGDPGNTIYF. Full variable domain (remainder filled in from reference TRBV7-2 and TRBJ1-3): GAGVSQSPSNKVTEKGKDVELRCDPISGHTALYWYRQSLGQGLEFLIYFQGNSAPDKSGLPSDRFSAERTGGSVSTLTIQRTQQEDSAVYLCASRGGGDPGNTIYFGEGSWLTVV.

The CDR3 here is CASSQDSLASADTQYF. J is TRBJ2-3 and V is TRBV7-8. Germline V gene data show CDR1 as SGHVS and CDR2 as FQNEAQ. This CDR3 has 16 residues.

The chain employs TRBV20-1 and TRBJ2-3; the TCRdb D gene call, TRBD1, has no DNA to confirm it. This CDR3 is built from 15 residues. The germline V gene has CDR1 DFQATT and CDR2 SNEGSKA (reference sequence). CDR3 in amino acids: CSARDMRQEADTQYF.